The sequence of this T cell receptor beta chain was determined in a study of cytomegalovirus exposure and HLA in healthy donors. Study results and limitations: The classifier was said to identify cytomegalovirus status with high specificity and sensitivity. Earlier analysis found most TCR beta V segments productive about 87% or about 30% of the time. Cytomegalovirus association was listed for around 180 TCR beta chains.

Primers for the PCR totalled 60 Vbeta and 13 Jbeta. Sequenced by immunoSEQ multiplex PCR; TCRdb stores in-frame clones only, minus some. The sample yields over 40,000 clones, 60% to 80% seen once. Germline V gene sequence: CDR1 SGHRS, CDR2 YFSETQ. CDR3 length: 14 residues. With 0 bases removed from V and 3 bases from J, the gap between germline ends came to 7 bases. Turning to this clone: What it binds is unknown.

This chain uses TRBV5-1 with TRBJ1-5; a possible D gene is TRBD1 (5 bases). This sequence was found in a woman in her forties in good health and CMV-seropositive. The sequenced sample was PBMCs. The CDR3 loop is CASSLEGVNQPQHF. The CDR3, as DNA: TGCGCCAGCAGCTTGGAAGGGGTCAATCAGCCCCAGCATTTT.